A single sample is the source of the 3 T cell receptor beta chains below, sequenced in a study of blood T cells in healthy people across ages. A second PCR, run for about 6 to 11 cycles, used a sample-barcoded 5' primer plus a J-beta primer mix. A single record per CDR3 protein comes from TCRdb applying MiXCR to the 5' RACE reads. This repertoire shows roughly 1,300,000 distinct CDR3 sequences, approximately 63% found once; its top ten account for over 5.5%. Material: blood. These receptor sequences come from a man aged 18 to 29 in good health.

V and J are TRBV7-2 and TRBJ1-6; D is uncertain. V was pared by 1 base and J by 7 bases, with 11 bases between. The CDR3 covers 15 residues. CDR1 and CDR2 from the germline V gene are SGHTA and FQGNSA. The DNA of the CDR3 is TGTGCCAGCAGCTTAGGTTCAGGCTTAAATTCACCCCTCCACTTT. Its protein is CASSLGSGLNSPLHF.

Here the CDR3 reads CASSWGQGEFF. The CDR3 nucleotides read TGTGCCAGCAGCTGGGGACAGGGAGAGTTCTTC. This rearrangement joins TRBV11-1 to TRBJ2-1, with TRBD1 matching over 9 bases. Trimming cost V 4 bases and J 14 bases; bases outside gene matches: 3. The CDR3 has 11 residues. Germline CDR1 is SGHAT and CDR2 is FQDESV (reference sequence).

This clonotype has just a few counts. This CDR3 reads CASSLWAGEYNEQYF. Here the CDR3 DNA reads TGTGCCAGCAGTTTATGGGCAGGGGAGTACAATGAGCAGTACTTC. The rearrangement joins TRBV27 to TRBJ2-7, with D possibly matching TRBD1 (6 bases). CDR3 size: 15 residues. CDR1 and CDR2 (germline): MNHEY, SMNVEV (reference sequence). Trimming took off 1 base at V and 7 bases at J, with 17 bases between the two ends.